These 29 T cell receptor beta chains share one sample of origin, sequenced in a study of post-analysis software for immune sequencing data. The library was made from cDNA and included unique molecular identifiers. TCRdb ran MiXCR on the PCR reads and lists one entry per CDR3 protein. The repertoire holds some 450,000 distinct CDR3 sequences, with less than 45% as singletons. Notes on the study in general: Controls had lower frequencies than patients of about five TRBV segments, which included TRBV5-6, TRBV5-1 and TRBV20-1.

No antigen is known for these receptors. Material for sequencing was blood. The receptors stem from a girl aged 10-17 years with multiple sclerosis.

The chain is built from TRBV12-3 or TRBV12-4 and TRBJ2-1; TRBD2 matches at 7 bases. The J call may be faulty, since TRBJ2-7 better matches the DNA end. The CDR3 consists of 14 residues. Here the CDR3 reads CASSLLIRGVEQYF. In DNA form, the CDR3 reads TGTGCCAGCAGTTTACTGATTCGGGGGGTCGAGCAGTACTTC.

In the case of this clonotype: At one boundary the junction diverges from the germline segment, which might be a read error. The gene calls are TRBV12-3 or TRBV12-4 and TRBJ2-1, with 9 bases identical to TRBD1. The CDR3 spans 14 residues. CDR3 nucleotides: TGTGACAGCAGTTTACGACAGGGGGGCAATGAGCAGTTCTTC. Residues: CDSSLRQGGNEQFF.

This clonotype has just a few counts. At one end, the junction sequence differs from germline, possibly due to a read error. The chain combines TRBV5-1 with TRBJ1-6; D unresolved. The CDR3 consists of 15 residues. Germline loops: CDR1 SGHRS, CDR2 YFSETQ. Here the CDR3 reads CASSLVREDNSPLHF. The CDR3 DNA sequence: TGCGCCAGCAGCTTGGTAAGGGAAGATAATTCACCTCTCCACTTT.

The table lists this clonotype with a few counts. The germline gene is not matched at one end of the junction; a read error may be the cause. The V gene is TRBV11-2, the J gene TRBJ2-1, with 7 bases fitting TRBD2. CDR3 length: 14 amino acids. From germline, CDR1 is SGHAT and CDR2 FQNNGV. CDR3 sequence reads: CASSGEGSYSEQFF. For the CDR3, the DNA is TGTGCCAGCAGCGGGGAGGGCTCCTACAGTGAGCAGTTCTTC.

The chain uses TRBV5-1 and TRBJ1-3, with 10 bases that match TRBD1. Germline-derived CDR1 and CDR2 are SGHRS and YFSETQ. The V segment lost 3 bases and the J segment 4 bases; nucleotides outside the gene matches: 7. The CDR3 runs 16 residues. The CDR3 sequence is CASSSGDRGRGNTIYF. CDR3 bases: TGCGCCAGCAGCTCCGGTGACAGGGGGCGAGGAAACACCATATATTTT.

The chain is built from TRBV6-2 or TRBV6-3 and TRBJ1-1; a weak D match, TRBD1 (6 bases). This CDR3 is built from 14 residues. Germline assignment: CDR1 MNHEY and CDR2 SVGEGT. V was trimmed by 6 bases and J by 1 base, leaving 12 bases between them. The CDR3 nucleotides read TGTGCCAGCAGAGAGGGGGGACGGAACACTGAAGCTTTCTTT. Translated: CASREGGRNTEAFF.

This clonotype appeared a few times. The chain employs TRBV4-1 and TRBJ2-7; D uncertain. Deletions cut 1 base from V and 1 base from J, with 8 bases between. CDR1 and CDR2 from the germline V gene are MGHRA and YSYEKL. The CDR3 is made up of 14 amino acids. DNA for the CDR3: TGCGCCAGCAGCCAAGGTATGTCATCCTACGAGCAGTACTTC. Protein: CASSQGMSSYEQYF.

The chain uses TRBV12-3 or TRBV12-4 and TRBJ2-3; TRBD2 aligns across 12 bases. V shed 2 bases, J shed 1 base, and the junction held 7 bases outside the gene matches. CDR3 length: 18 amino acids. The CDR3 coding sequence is TGTGCCAGCAGTTTACGCGCCCGACTAGCGGGAGGCACAGATACGCAGTATTTT. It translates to CASSLRARLAGGTDTQYF.

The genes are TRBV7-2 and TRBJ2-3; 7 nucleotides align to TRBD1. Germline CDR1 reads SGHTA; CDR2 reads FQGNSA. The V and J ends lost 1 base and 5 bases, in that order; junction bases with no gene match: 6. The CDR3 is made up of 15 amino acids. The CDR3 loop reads CASSLEGTVIDTQYF. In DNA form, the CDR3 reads TGTGCCAGCAGCTTAGAGGGGACAGTTATAGATACGCAGTATTTT.

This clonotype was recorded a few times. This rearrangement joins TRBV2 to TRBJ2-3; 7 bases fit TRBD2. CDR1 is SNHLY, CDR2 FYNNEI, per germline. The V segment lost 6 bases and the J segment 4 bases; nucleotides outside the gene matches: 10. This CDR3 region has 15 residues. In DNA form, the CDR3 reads TGTGCCAGCAGCGCCGCTGCGGGAGCTGCAGATACGCAGTATTTT. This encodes CASSAAAGAADTQYF.

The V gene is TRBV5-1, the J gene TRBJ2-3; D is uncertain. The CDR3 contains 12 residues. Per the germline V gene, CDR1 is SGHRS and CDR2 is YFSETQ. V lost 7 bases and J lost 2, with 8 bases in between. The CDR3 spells CASGQLTDTQYF. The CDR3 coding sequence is TGCGCCAGCGGGCAGCTCACAGATACGCAGTATTTT.

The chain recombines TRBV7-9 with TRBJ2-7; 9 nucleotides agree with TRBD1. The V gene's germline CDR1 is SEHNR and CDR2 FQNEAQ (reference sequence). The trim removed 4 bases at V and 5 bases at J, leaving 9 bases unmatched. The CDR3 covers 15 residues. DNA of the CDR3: TGTGCCAGCAGCTCTACCGGGACAGGGCAACACGAGCAGTACTTC. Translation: CASSSTGTGQHEQYF. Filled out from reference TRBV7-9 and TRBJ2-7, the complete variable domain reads DTGVSQNPRHKITKRGQNVTFRCDPISEHNRLYWYRQTLGQGPEFLTYFQNEAQLEKSRLLSDRFSAERPKGSFSTLEIQRTEQGDSAMYLCASSSTGTGQHEQYFGPGTRLTVT.

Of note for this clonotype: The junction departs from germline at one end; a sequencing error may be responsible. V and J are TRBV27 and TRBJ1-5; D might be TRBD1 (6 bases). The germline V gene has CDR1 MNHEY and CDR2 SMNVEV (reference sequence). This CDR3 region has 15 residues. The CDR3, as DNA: TGTGCCAGCGGTTTGGGGACACTTAGCTCCCAGCCCCAGCATTTT. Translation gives CASGLGTLSSQPQHF.

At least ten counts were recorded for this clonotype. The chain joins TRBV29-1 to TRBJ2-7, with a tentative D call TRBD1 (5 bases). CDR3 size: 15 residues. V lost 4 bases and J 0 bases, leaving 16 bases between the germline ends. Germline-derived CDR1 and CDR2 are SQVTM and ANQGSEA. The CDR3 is CSVVGRREPSYEQYF. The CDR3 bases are TGCAGCGTTGTGGGGCGGCGTGAACCCTCCTACGAGCAGTACTTC.

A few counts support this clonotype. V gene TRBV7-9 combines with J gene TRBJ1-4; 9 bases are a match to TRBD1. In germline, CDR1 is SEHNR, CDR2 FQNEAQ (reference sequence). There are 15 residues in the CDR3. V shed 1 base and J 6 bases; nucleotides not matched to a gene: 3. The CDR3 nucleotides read TGTGCCAGCAGCTTAGGGGACAGGGCGGATGAAAAACTGTTTTTT. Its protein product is CASSLGDRADEKLFF.

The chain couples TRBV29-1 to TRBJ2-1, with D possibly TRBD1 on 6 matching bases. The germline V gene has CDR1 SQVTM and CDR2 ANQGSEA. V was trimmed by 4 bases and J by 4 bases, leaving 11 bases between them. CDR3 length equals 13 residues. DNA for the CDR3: TGCAGCGTTGGAGGGGGATCTTACAATGAGCAGTTCTTC. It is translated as CSVGGGSYNEQFF.

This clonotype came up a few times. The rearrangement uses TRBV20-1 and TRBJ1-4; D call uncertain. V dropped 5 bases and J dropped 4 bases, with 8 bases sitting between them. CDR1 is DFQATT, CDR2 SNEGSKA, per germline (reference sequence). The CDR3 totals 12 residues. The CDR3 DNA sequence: TGCAGTGCTCGTTCTATTAATGAAAAACTGTTTTTT. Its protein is CSARSINEKLFF.

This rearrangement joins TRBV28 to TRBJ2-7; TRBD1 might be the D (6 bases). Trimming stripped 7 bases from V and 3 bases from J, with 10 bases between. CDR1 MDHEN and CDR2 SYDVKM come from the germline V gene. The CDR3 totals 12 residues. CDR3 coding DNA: TGTGCCAGCACCCGAGGGGGCTACGAGCAGTACTTC. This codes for CASTRGGYEQYF.

CDR3 protein: CASSLVSRGQETQYF. The DNA of the CDR3 is TGTGCCAGCAGCTTAGTTAGCAGGGGGCAAGAGACCCAGTACTTC. V gene TRBV7-2 combines with J gene TRBJ2-5; 7 positions match TRBD1. This CDR3 contains 15 residues. V lost 1 base, J lost 2 bases, and 4 bases stayed unmatched. Per germline, CDR1 SGHTA and CDR2 FQGNSA.

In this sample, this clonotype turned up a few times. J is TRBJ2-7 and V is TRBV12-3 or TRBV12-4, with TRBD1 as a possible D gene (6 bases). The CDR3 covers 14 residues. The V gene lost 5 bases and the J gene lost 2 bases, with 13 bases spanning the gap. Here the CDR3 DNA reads TGTGCCAGCAGTCTACGGACAGCAGCCTACGAGCAGTACTTC. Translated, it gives CASSLRTAAYEQYF.

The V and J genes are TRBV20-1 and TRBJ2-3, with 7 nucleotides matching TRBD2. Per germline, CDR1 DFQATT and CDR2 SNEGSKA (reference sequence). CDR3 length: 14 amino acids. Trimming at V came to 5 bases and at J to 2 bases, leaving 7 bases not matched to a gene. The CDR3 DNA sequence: TGCAGTGCTCACCGGGACTACTACACAGATACGCAGTATTTT. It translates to CSAHRDYYTDTQYF.

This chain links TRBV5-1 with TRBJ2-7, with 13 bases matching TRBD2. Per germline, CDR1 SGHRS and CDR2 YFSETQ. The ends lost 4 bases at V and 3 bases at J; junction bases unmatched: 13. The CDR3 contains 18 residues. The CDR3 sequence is CASSLGLGTSGNLYEQYF. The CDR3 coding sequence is TGCGCCAGCAGCCTCGGCCTAGGGACTAGCGGGAATCTCTACGAGCAGTACTTC.

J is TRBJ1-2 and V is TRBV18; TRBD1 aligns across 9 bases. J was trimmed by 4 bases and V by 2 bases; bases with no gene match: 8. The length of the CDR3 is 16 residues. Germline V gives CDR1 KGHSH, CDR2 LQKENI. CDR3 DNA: TGTGCCAGCTCACCATCCCGGGACAGGGTCACCTATGGCTACACCTTC. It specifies CASSPSRDRVTYGYTF.

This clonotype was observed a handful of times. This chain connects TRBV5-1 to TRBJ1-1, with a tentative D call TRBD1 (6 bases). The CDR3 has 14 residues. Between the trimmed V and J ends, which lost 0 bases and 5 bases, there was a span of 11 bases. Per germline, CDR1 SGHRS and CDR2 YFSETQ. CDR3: CASSLEGGRTEAFF. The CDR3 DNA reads TGCGCCAGCAGCTTGGAAGGGGGGAGGACTGAAGCTTTCTTT.

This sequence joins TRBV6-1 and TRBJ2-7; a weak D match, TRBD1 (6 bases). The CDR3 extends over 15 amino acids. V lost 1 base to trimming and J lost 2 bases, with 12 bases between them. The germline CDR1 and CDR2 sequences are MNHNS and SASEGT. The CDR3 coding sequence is TGTGCCAGCAGTGAAGTGTCCGGGACAACCTACGAGCAGTACTTC. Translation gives CASSEVSGTTYEQYF.

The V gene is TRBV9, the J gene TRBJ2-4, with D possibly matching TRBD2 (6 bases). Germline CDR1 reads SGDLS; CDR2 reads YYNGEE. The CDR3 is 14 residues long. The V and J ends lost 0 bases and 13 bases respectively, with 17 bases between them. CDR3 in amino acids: CASSVGEASYKQYF. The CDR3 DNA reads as TGTGCCAGCAGCGTAGGGGAGGCCTCCTACAAGCAGTACTTC.

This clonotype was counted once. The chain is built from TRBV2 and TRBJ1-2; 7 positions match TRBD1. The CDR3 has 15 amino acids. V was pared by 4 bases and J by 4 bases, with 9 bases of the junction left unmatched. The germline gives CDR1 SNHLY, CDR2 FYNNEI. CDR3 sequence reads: CASSGGTAFVYGYTF. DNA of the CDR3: TGTGCCAGCAGTGGGGGGACAGCCTTCGTCTATGGCTACACCTTC.

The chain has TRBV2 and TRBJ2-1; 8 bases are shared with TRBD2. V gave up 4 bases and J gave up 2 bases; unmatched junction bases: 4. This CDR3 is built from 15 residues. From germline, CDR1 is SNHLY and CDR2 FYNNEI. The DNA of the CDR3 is TGTGCCAGCAGTGCCGTGCGGGAGGCCTACAATGAGCAGTTCTTC. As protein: CASSAVREAYNEQFF.

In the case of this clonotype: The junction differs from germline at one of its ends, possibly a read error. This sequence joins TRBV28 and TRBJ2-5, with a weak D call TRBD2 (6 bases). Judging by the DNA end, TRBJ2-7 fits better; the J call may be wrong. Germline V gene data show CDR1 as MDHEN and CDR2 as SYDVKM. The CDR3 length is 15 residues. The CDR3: CVSSPPRDWAYEQYF. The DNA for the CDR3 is TGTGTCAGCAGTCCCCCCAGGGACTGGGCCTACGAGCAGTACTTC.